Below, 24 T cell receptor beta chains from the same sample are listed, as sequenced in a study of vaccination and CD4 T cells after COVID-19 (dated by TCRdb to 2022 to 2024). The meaning of the sample's time point label: late sampling 161 to 241 days after vaccination in a few convalescent patients. What this sample's treatment or condition label stands for: approximately 9-day PBMC culture with coronavirus spike peptide pools or control peptides (ViraFEST assay). Their antigens are not known. Receptor amplification or capture employed PCR. Sequenced on an Illumina iSeq 100. At the Johns Hopkins FTIC core, DNA from the cultured CD4+ T cells underwent TCR sequencing with the Oncomine TCR Beta short-read assay. Using fastp trimming at Q25 and MiXCR clonotype assembly, TCRdb reanalyzed the public sequencing data and kept in-frame beta chains. Each entry is one CDR3 protein sequence, shown with its most common DNA and genes. The sample table holds tens of thousands of distinct CDR3 sequences, of which about 30% were seen once. Roughly 11% of the sample is taken by the ten largest.

Sequencing used CD4+ T cells from blood, cultured in vitro, obtained about 7 months after SARS-CoV-2 vaccination. The receptors shown here come from a human donor who had recovered from COVID-19.

This clonotype has more than one count but fewer than ten. The V call is TRBV6-2 or TRBV6-3, the J call TRBJ1-5; 9 nucleotides agree with TRBD1. Trimming took 4 bases from V and 15 from J; bases not matched to a gene: 7. CDR1 and CDR2 from the germline V gene are MNHEY and SVGEGT. This CDR3 contains 12 residues. The CDR3 DNA follows: TGTGCCAGCAGTTGGCGGGACAGGGATTGGCATTTT. This encodes CASSWRDRDWHF.

This clonotype was seen more than once but under ten times. The chain recombines TRBV28 with TRBJ1-5; 9 bases match TRBD1. Germline V CDR1 and CDR2: MDHEN, SYDVKM. V shed 9 bases, J shed 6 bases, and the junction held 12 bases outside the gene matches. The CDR3 extends over 15 amino acids. CDR3 amino acids: CASTGQGTLAQPQHF. Written as DNA, the CDR3 is TGTGCCAGTACCGGACAGGGGACCCTCGCTCAGCCCCAGCATTTT.

Only a few counts were recorded for this clonotype. The chain carries TRBV6-1 and TRBJ1-2; the D gene is possibly TRBD1 (5 bases). This CDR3 has 12 amino acids. Germline assignment: CDR1 MNHNS and CDR2 SASEGT. With 6 bases removed from V and 0 bases from J, the gap between germline ends came to 5 bases. CDR3 bases: TGTGCCAGCAGACAGGCTAACTATGGCTACACCTTC. Translated, it gives CASRQANYGYTF.

The chain recombines TRBV19 with TRBJ1-1, with a tentative D call TRBD1 (5 bases). CDR1 and CDR2 (germline): LNHDA, SQIVND (reference sequence). V dropped 2 bases and J dropped 2 bases, with 9 bases sitting between them. The CDR3 has 14 amino acids. CDR3 in DNA: TGTGCCAGTAGTATATACGGGGGAAACACTGAAGCTTTCTTT. Translating it yields CASSIYGGNTEAFF.

The V call is TRBV29-1, the J call TRBJ2-5; the D is unclear. The CDR3 runs 12 residues. From germline, CDR1 is SQVTM and CDR2 ANQGSEA. The V and J ends lost 5 bases and 4 bases respectively, with 11 bases between them. Here the CDR3 reads CSVRSAGETQYF. CDR3 nucleotide sequence: TGCAGCGTTCGCTCGGCAGGAGAGACCCAGTACTTC.

V and J are TRBV7-3 and TRBJ2-2, with 10 bases matching TRBD2. CDR3 length: 16 amino acids. Germline-derived CDR1 and CDR2 are SGHTA and FQGTGA. Trimming removed 5 bases from V and 4 bases from J; junction bases left unmatched: 7. CDR3 protein: CASSPLAGGVTGELFF. The CDR3 DNA reads as TGTGCCAGCAGCCCGTTAGCGGGAGGAGTCACCGGGGAGCTGTTTTTT. Supplemented by reference TRBV7-3 and TRBJ2-2, the full variable domain reads GAGVSQTPSNKVTEKGKYVELRCDPISGHTALYWYRQSLGQGPEFLIYFQGTGAADDSGLPNDRFFAVRPEGSVSTLKIQRTERGDSAVYLCASSPLAGGVTGELFFGEGSRLTVL.

V usage is TRBV2 and J usage is TRBJ1-2, with 9 nucleotides matching TRBD1. Looked up from germline, CDR1 is SNHLY and CDR2 is FYNNEI. The length of the CDR3 is 12 residues. V lost 4 bases to trimming and J lost 6 bases; unmatched junction nucleotides: 0. The CDR3 coding sequence is TGTGCCAGCAGTGGGACAGGGGATGGCTACACCTTC. As protein: CASSGTGDGYTF.

There are a few counts of this clonotype. CDR3 residues: CASTNPGGPETQYF. As DNA, the CDR3 is TGTGCCAGCACCAACCCCGGGGGGCCAGAGACCCAGTACTTC. J is TRBJ2-5 and V is TRBV5-4; D is possibly TRBD2 (7 bases). Trimming took off 6 bases at V and 4 bases at J, with 16 bases between the two ends. This CDR3 region has 14 residues. Germline V gene sequence: CDR1 SGHNT, CDR2 YYREEE (reference sequence).

This chain connects TRBV6-1 to TRBJ2-7; D is possibly TRBD2 (5 bases). Deletions cut 6 bases from V and 4 bases from J, with 22 bases between. The CDR3 has 16 residues. Germline values: CDR1 MNHNS, CDR2 SASEGT. Here the CDR3 reads CASREVTTRRPYEQYF. CDR3 nucleotides: TGTGCCAGCAGGGAGGTAACTACACGAAGACCTTACGAGCAGTACTTC.

This clonotype has only a few counts. The V call is TRBV20-1, the J call TRBJ1-1; TRBD1 matches 8 bases. CDR1 is DFQATT, CDR2 SNEGSKA, per germline (reference sequence). V was clipped by 8 bases and J by 4 bases; unmatched bases: 9. The CDR3 is made up of 13 amino acids. CDR3 sequence: CSTKPGGGTEAFF. The CDR3 bases are TGCAGTACCAAACCAGGGGGCGGCACTGAAGCTTTCTTT.

Here the CDR3 DNA reads TGTGCCAGCAGCTTAGATGGGGGAAAGGAGACCCAGTACTTC. Translating it yields CASSLDGGKETQYF. The V and J genes are TRBV7-6 and TRBJ2-5; D may match TRBD1 or TRBD2 (5 bases each). Per germline, CDR1 SGHVS and CDR2 FNYEAQ. V lost 1 base and J 5 bases, leaving 11 bases between the germline ends. The CDR3 extends over 14 amino acids.

As concerns this clonotype: An end of the junction differs from the germline gene, which may be a read error. The V call is TRBV6-2 or TRBV6-3, the J call TRBJ1-6, with 7 bases that match TRBD1. Germline values: CDR1 MNHEY, CDR2 SVGEGT. The CDR3 is 15 amino acids. The CDR3 DNA follows: TGTGCCAACAGTCGCGAGTTGAGGGGGCGTTCACCCCTCCACTTT. Translation: CANSRELRGRSPLHF.

This clonotype was detected a few times. This chain links TRBV11-3 with TRBJ2-7; 7 bases map to TRBD2. Looked up from germline, CDR1 is SGHNT and CDR2 is YENEEA. Unmatched junction bases numbered 14, after V lost 5 bases and J lost 7 bases. This CDR3 comprises 15 residues. This CDR3 is CASSPRTRTVGEQYF. CDR3 DNA sequence: TGTGCCAGCAGCCCTCGGACTAGAACGGTGGGGGAGCAGTACTTC.

This clonotype was seen more than once but under ten times. The gene calls are TRBV24-1 and TRBJ2-1, with TRBD1 matching 7 bases. CDR3 length equals 15 residues. Trimming cost V 8 bases and J 2 bases; bases outside gene matches: 8. CDR1 is KGHDR, CDR2 SFDVKD, per germline. CDR3 sequence (DNA): TGTGCCACCAAGGGGGCCGAATACCCCTACAATGAGCAGTTCTTC. Amino acid sequence: CATKGAEYPYNEQFF.

This clonotype occurred a few times. The chain links TRBV20-1 to TRBJ2-3; D is unclear. Germline assignment: CDR1 DFQATT and CDR2 SNEGSKA (reference sequence). Between the trimmed V and J ends, which lost 3 bases and 4 bases, there was a span of 17 bases. The CDR3 is 15 residues long. The CDR3 loop is CSARARSGSADTQYF. CDR3 DNA sequence: TGCAGTGCTAGGGCTCGGTCAGGCAGTGCAGATACGCAGTATTTT.

A few counts support this clonotype. The rearrangement joins TRBV6-1 to TRBJ2-7; TRBD1 matches at 7 bases. The V gene end was trimmed by 4 bases and the J gene end by 4 bases; junction bases not matched to a gene: 7. Germline-derived CDR1 and CDR2 are MNHNS and SASEGT. This CDR3 contains 14 residues. The CDR3 region is CASSGTPGQYEQYF. The DNA for the CDR3 is TGTGCCAGCAGTGGGACCCCGGGACAGTACGAGCAGTACTTC.

This chain connects TRBV20-1 to TRBJ1-1; no firm D call. The V gene's germline CDR1 is DFQATT and CDR2 SNEGSKA (reference sequence). This CDR3 is 16 amino acids long. With 0 bases removed from V and 0 bases from J, the gap between germline ends came to 14 bases. This chain's CDR3 is CSARDAGGPMNTEAFF. CDR3 DNA: TGCAGTGCTAGAGATGCTGGAGGCCCAATGAACACTGAAGCTTTCTTT.

The CDR3 reads CASSPSTSFRTQYF. DNA of the CDR3: TGTGCCAGCAGCCCGTCGACTAGTTTCCGAACCCAGTACTTC. The chain uses TRBV7-6 and TRBJ2-5; a possible D gene is TRBD2 (6 bases). Germline CDR1 SGHVS, CDR2 FNYEAQ. V lost 5 bases to trimming and J lost 8 bases, with 18 bases between them. This CDR3 has 14 residues.

This chain uses TRBV29-1 with TRBJ2-5; TRBD2 agrees at 9 bases. The V gene end was trimmed by 6 bases and the J gene end by 5 bases; junction bases not matched to a gene: 4. The CDR3 has 12 amino acids. Looked up from germline, CDR1 is SQVTM and CDR2 is ANQGSEA. The CDR3 protein is CSVSSGDETQYF. For the CDR3, the DNA is TGCAGCGTCTCTAGCGGGGACGAGACCCAGTACTTC. Looking up the rest from reference TRBV29-1 and TRBJ2-5 gives the full variable domain: SAVISQKPSRDICQRGTSLTIQCQVDSQVTMMFWYRQQPGQSLTLIATANQGSEATYESGFVIDKFPISRPNLTFSTLTVSNMSPEDSSIYLCSVSSGDETQYFGPGTRLLVL.

This chain links TRBV19 with TRBJ2-3; either TRBD1 or TRBD2 may fit D (5 bases each). CDR1 LNHDA and CDR2 SQIVND come from the germline V gene (reference sequence). Trimming took 4 bases from V and 4 from J, leaving 15 bases between them. This CDR3 comprises 15 residues. CDR3 residues: CASSNSAMGADTQYF. The CDR3, as DNA: TGTGCCAGTAGTAACAGCGCGATGGGGGCAGATACGCAGTATTTT.

This chain joins TRBV24-1 and TRBJ2-3, with a possible D match to TRBD2 (6 bases). V shed 9 bases and J shed 6 bases, with 12 bases lying between them. Per the germline V gene, CDR1 is KGHDR and CDR2 is SFDVKD. The length of the CDR3 is 12 residues. The chain's CDR3 is CATGRAGDTQYF. CDR3 nucleotide sequence: TGTGCCACCGGCAGAGCGGGCGATACGCAGTATTTT.

The V gene is TRBV7-2, the J gene TRBJ2-1; TRBD2 is a possible D gene (6 bases). The V gene's germline CDR1 is SGHTA and CDR2 FQGNSA. CDR3 length: 18 residues. V was clipped by 4 bases and J by 3 bases, with 22 bases between them. The CDR3 sequence is CASSSYRDESGYYNEQFF. CDR3 DNA: TGTGCCAGCAGCTCATACCGGGACGAAAGCGGGTACTACAATGAGCAGTTCTTC.

In nucleotides, the CDR3 is TGTGCCAGCAGTTTTCTGGCGGGAGGAAGAAATGAGCAGTTCTTC. Its protein is CASSFLAGGRNEQFF. The chain uses TRBV6-2 or TRBV6-3 and TRBJ2-1; 8 nucleotides align to TRBD2. This CDR3 has 15 residues. The V and J ends lost 4 bases and 7 bases, in that order; junction bases with no gene match: 9. Germline CDR1 reads MNHEY; CDR2 reads SVGEGT.

As to this clonotype: At one end, the junction sequence differs from germline, possibly due to a read error. The chain is built from TRBV7-2 and TRBJ1-6; D remains unclear. This CDR3 contains 15 residues. Germline CDR1 is SGHTA and CDR2 is FQGNSA. The CDR3 reads CAGSLDPSHNSPLHF. CDR3 DNA sequence: TGTGCCGGCAGCTTAGACCCTTCCCATAATTCACCCCTCCACTTT.